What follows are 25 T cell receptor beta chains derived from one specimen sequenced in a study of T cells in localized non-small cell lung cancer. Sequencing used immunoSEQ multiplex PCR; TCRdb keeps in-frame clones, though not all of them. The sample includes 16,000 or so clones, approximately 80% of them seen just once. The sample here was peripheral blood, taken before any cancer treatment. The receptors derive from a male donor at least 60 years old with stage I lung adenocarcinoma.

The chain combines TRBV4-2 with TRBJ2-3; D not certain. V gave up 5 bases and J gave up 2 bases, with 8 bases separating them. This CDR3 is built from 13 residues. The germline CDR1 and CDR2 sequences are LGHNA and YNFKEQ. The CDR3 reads CASSETTTDTQYF. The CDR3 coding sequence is TGTGCCAGCAGCGAAACAACCACAGATACGCAGTATTTT.

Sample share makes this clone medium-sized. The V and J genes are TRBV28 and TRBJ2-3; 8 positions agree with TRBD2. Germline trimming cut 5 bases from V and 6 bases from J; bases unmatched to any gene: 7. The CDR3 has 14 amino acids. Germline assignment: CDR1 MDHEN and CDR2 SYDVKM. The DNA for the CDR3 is TGTGCCAGCAGTGGAGCGGGAGAATTGGATACGCAGTATTTT. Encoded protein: CASSGAGELDTQYF.

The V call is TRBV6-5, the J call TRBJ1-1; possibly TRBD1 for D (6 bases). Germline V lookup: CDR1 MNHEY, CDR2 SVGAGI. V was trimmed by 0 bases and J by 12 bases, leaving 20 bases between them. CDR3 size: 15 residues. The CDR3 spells CASSYSGFQGWKTFF. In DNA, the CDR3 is TGTGCCAGCAGTTACTCAGGGTTCCAGGGGTGGAAAACTTTCTTT.

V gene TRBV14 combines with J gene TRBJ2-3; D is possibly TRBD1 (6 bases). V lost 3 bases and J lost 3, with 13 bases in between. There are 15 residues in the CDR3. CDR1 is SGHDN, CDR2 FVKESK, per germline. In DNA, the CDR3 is TGTGCCAGCAGCCAGGGGGCGAAAGGTACAGATACGCAGTATTTT. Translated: CASSQGAKGTDTQYF.

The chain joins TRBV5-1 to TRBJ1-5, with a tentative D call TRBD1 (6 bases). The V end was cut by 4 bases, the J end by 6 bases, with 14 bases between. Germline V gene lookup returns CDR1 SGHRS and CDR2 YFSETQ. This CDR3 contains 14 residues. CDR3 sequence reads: CASSLGGAFQPQHF. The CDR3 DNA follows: TGCGCCAGCAGCCTGGGGGGGGCTTTTCAGCCCCAGCATTTT.

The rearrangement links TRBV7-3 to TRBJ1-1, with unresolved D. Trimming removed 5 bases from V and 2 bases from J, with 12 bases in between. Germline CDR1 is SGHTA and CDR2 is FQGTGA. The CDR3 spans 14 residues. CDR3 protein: CASSPSRDNTEAFF. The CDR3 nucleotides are TGTGCCAGCAGCCCATCCAGAGATAACACTGAAGCTTTCTTT.

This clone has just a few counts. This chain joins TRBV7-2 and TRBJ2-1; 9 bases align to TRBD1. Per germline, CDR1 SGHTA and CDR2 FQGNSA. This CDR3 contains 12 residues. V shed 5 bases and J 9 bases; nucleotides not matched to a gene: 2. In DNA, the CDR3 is TGTGCCAGCAGCCAGACAGGGGGTGAGCAGTTCTTC. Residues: CASSQTGGEQFF.

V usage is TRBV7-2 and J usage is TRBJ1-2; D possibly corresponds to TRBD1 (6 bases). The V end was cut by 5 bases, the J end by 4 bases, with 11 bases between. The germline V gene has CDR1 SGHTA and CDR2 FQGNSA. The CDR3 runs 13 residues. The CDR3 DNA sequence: TGTGCCAGCAGCACGGGACAAATCTATGGCTACACCTTC. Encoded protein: CASSTGQIYGYTF.

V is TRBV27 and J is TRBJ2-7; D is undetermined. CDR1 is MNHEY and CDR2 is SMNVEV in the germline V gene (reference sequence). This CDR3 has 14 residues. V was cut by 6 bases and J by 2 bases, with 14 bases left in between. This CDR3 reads CASRSLARTYEQYF. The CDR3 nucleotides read TGTGCCAGCAGATCTCTTGCCAGGACCTACGAGCAGTACTTC.

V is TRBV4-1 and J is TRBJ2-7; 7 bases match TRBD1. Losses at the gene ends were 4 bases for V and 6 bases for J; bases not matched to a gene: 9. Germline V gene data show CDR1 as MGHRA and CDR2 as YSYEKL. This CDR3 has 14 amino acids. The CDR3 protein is CASSRIGTASEQYF. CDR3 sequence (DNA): TGCGCCAGCAGCCGCATCGGGACAGCCTCCGAGCAGTACTTC.

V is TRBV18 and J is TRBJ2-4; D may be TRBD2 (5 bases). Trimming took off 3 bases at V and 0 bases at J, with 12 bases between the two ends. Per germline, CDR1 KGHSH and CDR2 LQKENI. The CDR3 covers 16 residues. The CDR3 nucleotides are TGTGCCAGCTCACCGGAAGGGCTAGCAGCCAAAAACATTCAGTACTTC. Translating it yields CASSPEGLAAKNIQYF.

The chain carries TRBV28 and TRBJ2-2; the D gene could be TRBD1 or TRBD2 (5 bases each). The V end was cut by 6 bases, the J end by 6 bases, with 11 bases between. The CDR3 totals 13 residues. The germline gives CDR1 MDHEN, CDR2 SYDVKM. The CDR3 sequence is CASSQRGAGELFF. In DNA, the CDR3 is TGTGCCAGCAGCCAGCGAGGGGCCGGGGAGCTGTTTTTT. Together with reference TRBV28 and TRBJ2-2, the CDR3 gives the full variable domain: DVKVTQSSRYLVKRTGEKVFLECVQDMDHENMFWYRQDPGLGLRLIYFSYDVKMKEKGDIPEGYSVSREKKERFSLILESASTNQTSMYLCASSQRGAGELFFGEGSRLTVL.

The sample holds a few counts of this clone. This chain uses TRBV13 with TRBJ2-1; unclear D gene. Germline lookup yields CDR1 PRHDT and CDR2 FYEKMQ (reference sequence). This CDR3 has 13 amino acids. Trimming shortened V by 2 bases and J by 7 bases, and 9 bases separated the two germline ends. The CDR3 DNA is TGTGCCAGCAGCTTAAACGGGCTTAATGAGCAGTTCTTC. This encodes CASSLNGLNEQFF.

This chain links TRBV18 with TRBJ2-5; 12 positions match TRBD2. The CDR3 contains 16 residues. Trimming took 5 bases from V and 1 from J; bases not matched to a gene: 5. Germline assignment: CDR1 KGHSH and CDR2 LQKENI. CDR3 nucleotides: TGTGCCAGCTCAACGACTAGCGGGGGCCCCCAAGAGACCCAGTACTTC. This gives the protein CASSTTSGGPQETQYF.

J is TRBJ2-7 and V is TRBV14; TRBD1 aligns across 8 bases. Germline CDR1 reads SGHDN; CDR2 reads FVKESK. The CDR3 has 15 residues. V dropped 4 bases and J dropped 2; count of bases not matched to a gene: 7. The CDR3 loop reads CASSREGQGPYEQYF. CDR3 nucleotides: TGTGCCAGCAGCCGAGAAGGACAGGGCCCCTACGAGCAGTACTTC.

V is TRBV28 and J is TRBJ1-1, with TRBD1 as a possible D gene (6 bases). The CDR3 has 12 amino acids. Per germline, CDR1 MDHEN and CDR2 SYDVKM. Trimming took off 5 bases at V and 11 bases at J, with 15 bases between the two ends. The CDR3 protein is CASSLPRDKAFF. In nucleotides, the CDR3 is TGTGCCAGCAGTCTACCCCGGGACAAGGCTTTCTTT. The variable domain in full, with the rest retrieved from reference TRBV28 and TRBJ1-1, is DVKVTQSSRYLVKRTGEKVFLECVQDMDHENMFWYRQDPGLGLRLIYFSYDVKMKEKGDIPEGYSVSREKKERFSLILESASTNQTSMYLCASSLPRDKAFFGQGTRLTVV.

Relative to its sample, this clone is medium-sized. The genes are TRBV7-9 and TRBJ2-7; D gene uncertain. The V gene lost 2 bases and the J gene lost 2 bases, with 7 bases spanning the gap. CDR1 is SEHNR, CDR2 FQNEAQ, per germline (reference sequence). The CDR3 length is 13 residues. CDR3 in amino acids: CASSLPLTYEQYF. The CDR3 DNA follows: TGTGCCAGCAGCTTACCCCTGACCTACGAGCAGTACTTC.

In DNA form, the CDR3 reads TGCGCCAGCAGCCCAAGACAGGGGAGAACCGGGGAGCTGTTTTTT. This sequence encodes CASSPRQGRTGELFF. V gene TRBV5-1 combines with J gene TRBJ2-2, with TRBD1 identical over 8 bases. The CDR3 contains 15 residues. With 4 bases clipped from V and 5 bases from J, the junction kept 7 bases outside the gene matches. Germline CDR1 SGHRS, CDR2 YFSETQ.

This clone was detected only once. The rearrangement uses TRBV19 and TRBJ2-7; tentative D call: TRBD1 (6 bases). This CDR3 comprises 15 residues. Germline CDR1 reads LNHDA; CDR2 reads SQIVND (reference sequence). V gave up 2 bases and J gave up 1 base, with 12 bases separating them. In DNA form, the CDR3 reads TGTGCCAGTAGTATACGGGTGACAGGATCCTACGAGCAGTACTTC. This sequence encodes CASSIRVTGSYEQYF.

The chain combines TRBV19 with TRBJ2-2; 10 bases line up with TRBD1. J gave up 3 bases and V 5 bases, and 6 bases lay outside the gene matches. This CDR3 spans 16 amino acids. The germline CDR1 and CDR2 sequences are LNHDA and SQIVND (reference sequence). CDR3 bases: TGTGCCAGTAGTTTCGGACAGGGGGAAGACACCGGGGAGCTGTTTTTT. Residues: CASSFGQGEDTGELFF.

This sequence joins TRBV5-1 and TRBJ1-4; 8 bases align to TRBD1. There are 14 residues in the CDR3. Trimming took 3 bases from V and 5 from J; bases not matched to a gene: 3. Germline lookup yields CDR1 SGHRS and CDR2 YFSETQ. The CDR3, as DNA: TGCGCCAGCAGCTCCGGACAGGGAAATGAAAAACTGTTTTTT. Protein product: CASSSGQGNEKLFF.

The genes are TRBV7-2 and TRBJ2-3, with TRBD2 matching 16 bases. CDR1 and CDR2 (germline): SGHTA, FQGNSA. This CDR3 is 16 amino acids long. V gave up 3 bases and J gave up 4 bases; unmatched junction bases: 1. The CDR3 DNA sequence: TGTGCCAGCAGCTTGGGACTAGCGGGAGGGCCAGATACGCAGTATTTT. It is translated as CASSLGLAGGPDTQYF.

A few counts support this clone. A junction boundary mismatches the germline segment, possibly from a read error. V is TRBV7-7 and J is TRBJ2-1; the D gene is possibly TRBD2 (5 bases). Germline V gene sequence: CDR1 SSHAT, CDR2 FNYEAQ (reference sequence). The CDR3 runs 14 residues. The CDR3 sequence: CASSLAGLAHEQFF. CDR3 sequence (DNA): TGTGCTAGCAGCTTAGCAGGCCTAGCCCATGAGCAGTTCTTC.

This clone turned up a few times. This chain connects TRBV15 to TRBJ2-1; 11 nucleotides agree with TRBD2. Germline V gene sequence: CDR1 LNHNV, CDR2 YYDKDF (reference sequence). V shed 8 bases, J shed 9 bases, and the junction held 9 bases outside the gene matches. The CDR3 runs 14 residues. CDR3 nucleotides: TGTGCCACCTCCGTGAGGACTAGCGGGCGTGAGCAGTTCTTC. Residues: CATSVRTSGREQFF.

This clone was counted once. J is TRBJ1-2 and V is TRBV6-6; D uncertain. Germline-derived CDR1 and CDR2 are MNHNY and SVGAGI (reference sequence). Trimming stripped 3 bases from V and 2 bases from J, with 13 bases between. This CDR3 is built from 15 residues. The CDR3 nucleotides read TGTGCCAGCAGTTATAAGGCTGATGCCAACTATGGCTACACCTTC. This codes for CASSYKADANYGYTF.